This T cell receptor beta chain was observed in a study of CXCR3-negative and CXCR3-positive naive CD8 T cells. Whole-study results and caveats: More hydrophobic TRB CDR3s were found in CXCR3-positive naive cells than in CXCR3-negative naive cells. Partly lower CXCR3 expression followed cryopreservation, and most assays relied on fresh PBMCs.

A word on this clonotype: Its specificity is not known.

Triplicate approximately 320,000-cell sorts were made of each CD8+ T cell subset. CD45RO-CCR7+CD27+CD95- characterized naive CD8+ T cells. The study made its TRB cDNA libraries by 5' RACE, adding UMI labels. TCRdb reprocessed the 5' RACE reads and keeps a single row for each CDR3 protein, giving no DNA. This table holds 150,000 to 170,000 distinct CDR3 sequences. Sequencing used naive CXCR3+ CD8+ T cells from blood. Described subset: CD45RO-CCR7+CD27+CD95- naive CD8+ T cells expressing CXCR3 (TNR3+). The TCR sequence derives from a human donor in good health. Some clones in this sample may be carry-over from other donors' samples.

The CDR3 spells CASSPPFQQGTNYGYTF. The rearrangement joins TRBV18 to TRBJ1-2; TCRdb proposes TRBD1, but this gene call is untestable without DNA. The CDR3 spans 17 residues. Germline V gene data show CDR1 as KGHSH and CDR2 as LQKENI.